This TCR beta chain was identified during a study of vaccination effects on CD4 cells after COVID-19. Only in-frame clones appear in the TCRdb table, and some are missing; sequencing was by immunoSEQ multiplex PCR. The sample includes some 20,000 clones, around 69% seen only once; the top ten take around a tenth. Only a few counts were recorded for this clone. Antigen: not known. General study points: Of the vaccine-induced clones from healthy vaccinees, merely 1 of 255 recognized common cold coronaviruses as well.

Prior to sequencing, the ViraFEST assay stimulated PBMC with viral peptide pools, which expanded the antigen-specific CD4+ T cells. With 9 to 11 days of culture completed, CD4+ T cells were isolated. Participants each got two BNT162b2 or mRNA-1273 vaccine doses. Every well got a few million PBMC, which were grown with about 10 IU/ml IL-2 and about 9.7 ug/ml peptides. Days 3 and 7 were when half the medium was replaced with IL-2 medium. The CDR3 has 11 residues. Germline-derived CDR1 and CDR2 are MDHEN and SYDVKM. Trimming left V 7 bases short and J 3 bases short, with 6 bases between. The rearrangement uses TRBV28 and TRBJ1-1, with D unclear. The specimen comprised CD4+ T cells from PBMCs cultured with HCoV-229E spike peptides, sampled after COVID-19 vaccination. This sequence originates from a human donor who received a COVID-19 vaccine. The CDR3 protein is CASISDTEAFF. CDR3 DNA sequence: TGTGCCAGCATAAGTGACACTGAAGCTTTCTTT.